This T cell receptor beta chain derives from a study of Ad26.COV2.S vaccination and SARS-CoV-2 variants. Trimming took 5 bases from V and 2 from J, leaving 18 bases between them. The CDR3 length is 16 residues. Germline V gene sequence: CDR1 SEHNR, CDR2 FQNEAQ (reference sequence). Sample treatment: about 20 received Ad26.COV2.S at low or high dose, single or two shots; 5 received placebo; per-sample allocation not given. Samples analyzed were those drawn on day 63 after the first vaccine or placebo injection. This Boston cohort included adults aged 18-55 years. Using immunoSEQ multiplex PCR, the repertoire was profiled, and TCRdb retains in-frame clones only, with some absent. In the table there are fewer than 600,000 clones, about 89% of which are singletons.

The sequenced sample was peripheral blood, obtained in a trial of Ad26.COV2.S vaccine versus placebo. V is TRBV7-9 and J is TRBJ1-2, with a weak D call TRBD1 (6 bases). This clonotype originated in a person aged 18-65 years who received the Ad26.COV2.S COVID-19 vaccine or a placebo. The CDR3 DNA sequence: TGTGCCAGCAGCCGACCCCCCCCCGGACAGAACTATGGCTACACCTTC. Amino acid sequence: CASSRPPPGQNYGYTF.